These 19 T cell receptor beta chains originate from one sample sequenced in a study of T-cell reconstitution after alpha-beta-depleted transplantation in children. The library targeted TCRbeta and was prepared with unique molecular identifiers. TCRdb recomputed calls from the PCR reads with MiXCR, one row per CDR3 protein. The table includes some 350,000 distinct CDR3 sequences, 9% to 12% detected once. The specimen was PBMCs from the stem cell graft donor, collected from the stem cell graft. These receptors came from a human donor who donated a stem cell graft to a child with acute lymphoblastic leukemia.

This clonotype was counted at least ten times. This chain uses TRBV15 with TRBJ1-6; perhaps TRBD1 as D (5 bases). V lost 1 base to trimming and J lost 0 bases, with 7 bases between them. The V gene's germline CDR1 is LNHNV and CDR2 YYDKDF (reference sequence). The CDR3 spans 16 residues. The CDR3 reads CATSRGQSSYNSPLHF. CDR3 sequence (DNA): TGTGCCACCAGCAGAGGACAGAGCTCCTATAATTCACCCCTCCACTTT.

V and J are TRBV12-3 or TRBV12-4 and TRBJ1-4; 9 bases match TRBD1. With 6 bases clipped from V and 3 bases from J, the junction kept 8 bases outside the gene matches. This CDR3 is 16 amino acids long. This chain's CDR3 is CASSRLQGASNEKLFF. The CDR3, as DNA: TGTGCCAGCAGCCGTCTACAGGGGGCTTCTAATGAAAAACTGTTTTTT.

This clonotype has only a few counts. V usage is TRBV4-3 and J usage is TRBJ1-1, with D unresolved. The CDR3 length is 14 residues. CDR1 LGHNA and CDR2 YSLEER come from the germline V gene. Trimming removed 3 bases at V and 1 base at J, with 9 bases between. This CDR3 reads CASSQRAANTEAFF. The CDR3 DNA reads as TGCGCCAGCAGCCAGAGGGCAGCGAACACTGAAGCTTTCTTT.

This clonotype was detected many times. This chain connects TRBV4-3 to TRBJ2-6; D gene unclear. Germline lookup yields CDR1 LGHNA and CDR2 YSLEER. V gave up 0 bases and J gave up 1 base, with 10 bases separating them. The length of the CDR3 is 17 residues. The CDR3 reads CASSQEGRLSGANVLTF. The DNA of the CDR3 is TGCGCCAGCAGCCAAGAAGGAAGGTTGTCTGGGGCCAACGTCCTGACTTTC.

As DNA, the CDR3 is TGTGCCAGCAGCCGATATGAAGGAAGCACAGATACGCAGTATTTT. It codes for CASSRYEGSTDTQYF. The chain is built from TRBV7-6 and TRBJ2-3; D gene uncertain. CDR3 size: 15 residues. CDR1 SGHVS and CDR2 FNYEAQ come from the germline V gene. Trimming stripped 5 bases from V and 0 bases from J, with 12 bases between.

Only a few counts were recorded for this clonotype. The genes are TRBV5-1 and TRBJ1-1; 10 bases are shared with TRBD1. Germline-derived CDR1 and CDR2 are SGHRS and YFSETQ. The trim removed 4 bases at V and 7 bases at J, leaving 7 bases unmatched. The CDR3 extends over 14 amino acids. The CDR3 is CASSPDRGRGEAFF. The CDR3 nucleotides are TGCGCCAGCAGCCCAGACAGGGGGCGCGGTGAAGCTTTCTTT.

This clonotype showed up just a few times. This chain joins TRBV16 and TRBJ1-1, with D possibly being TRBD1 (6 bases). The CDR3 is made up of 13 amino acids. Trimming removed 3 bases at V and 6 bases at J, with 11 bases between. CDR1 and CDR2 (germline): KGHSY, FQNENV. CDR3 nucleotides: TGTGCCAGCAGCCACACAGGGAGGGCTGAAGCTTTCTTT. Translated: CASSHTGRAEAFF.

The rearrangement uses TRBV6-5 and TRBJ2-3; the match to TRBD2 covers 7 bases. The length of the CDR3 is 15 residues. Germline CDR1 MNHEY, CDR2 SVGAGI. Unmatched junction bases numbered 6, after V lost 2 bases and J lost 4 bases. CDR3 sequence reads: CASSYTSEWPDTQYF. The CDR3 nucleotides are TGTGCCAGCAGTTACACTAGCGAATGGCCAGATACGCAGTATTTT.

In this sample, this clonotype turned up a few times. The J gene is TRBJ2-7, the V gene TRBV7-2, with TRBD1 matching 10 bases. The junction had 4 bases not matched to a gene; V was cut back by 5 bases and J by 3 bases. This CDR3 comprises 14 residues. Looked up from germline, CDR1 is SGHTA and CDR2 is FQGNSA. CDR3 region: CASSAWTGGYEQYF. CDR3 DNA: TGTGCCAGCAGCGCGTGGACAGGGGGCTACGAGCAGTACTTC.

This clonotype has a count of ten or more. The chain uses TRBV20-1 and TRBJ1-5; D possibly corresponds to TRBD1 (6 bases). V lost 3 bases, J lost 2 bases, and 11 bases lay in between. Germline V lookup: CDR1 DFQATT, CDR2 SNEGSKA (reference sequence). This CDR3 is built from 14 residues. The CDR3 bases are TGCAGTGCTAGCAGGGGCAGGGGCAATCAGCCCCAGCATTTT. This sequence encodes CSASRGRGNQPQHF.

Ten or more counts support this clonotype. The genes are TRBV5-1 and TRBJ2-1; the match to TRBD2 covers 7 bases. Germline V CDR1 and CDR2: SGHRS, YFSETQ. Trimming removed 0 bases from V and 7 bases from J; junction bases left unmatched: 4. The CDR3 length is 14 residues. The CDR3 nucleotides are TGCGCCAGCAGCTTGGCGGGAGGAAAGAATGAGCAGTTCTTC. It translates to CASSLAGGKNEQFF.

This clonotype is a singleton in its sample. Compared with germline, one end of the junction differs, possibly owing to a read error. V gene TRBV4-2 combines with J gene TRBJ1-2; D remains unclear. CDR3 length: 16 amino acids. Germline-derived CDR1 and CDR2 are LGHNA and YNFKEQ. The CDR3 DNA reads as TGTGCCAGCAGCCAAGCCAGGACCTCGCCTACTTATGACTACACCTTC. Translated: CASSQARTSPTYDYTF.

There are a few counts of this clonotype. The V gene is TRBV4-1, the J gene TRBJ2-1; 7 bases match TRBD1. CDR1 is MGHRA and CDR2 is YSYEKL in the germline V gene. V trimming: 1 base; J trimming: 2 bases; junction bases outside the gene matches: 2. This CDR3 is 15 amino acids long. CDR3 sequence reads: CASSQVGTAYNEQFF. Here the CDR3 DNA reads TGCGCCAGCAGCCAAGTAGGGACAGCCTACAATGAGCAGTTCTTC.

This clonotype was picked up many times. The CDR3 reads CASSARGRGQPQHF. The CDR3 DNA sequence: TGTGCCAGCAGCGCCCGGGGACGGGGTCAGCCCCAGCATTTT. V is TRBV5-6 and J is TRBJ1-5; weak D call: TRBD1 (5 bases). Germline V lookup: CDR1 SGHDT, CDR2 YYEEEE. V lost 4 bases to trimming and J lost 6 bases, with 14 bases between them. This CDR3 is built from 14 residues. The whole variable domain, remainder taken from reference TRBV5-6 and TRBJ1-5, is DAGVTQSPTHLIKTRGQQVTLRCSPKSGHDTVSWYQQALGQGPQFIFQYYEEEERQRGNFPDRFSGHQFPNYSSELNVNALLLGDSALYLCASSARGRGQPQHFGDGTRLSIL.

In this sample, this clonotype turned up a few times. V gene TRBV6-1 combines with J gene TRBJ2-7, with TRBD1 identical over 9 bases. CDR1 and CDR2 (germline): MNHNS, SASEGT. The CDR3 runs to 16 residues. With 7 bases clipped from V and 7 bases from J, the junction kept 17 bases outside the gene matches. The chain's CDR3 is CASKSVVTGGGGEQYF. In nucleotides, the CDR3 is TGTGCCAGCAAGAGCGTTGTTACAGGGGGCGGCGGGGAGCAGTACTTC.

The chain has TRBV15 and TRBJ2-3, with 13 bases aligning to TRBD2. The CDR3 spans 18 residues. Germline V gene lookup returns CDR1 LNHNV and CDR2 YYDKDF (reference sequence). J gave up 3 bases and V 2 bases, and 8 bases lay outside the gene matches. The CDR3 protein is CATSRPPGLAGATDTQYF. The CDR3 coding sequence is TGTGCCACCAGCAGACCGCCAGGACTAGCGGGAGCGACAGATACGCAGTATTTT. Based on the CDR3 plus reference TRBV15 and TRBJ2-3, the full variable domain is DAMVIQNPRYQVTQFGKPVTLSCSQTLNHNVMYWYQQKSSQAPKLLFHYYDKDFNNEADTPDNFQSRRPNTSFCFLDIRSPGLGDTAMYLCATSRPPGLAGATDTQYFGPGTRLTVL.

As DNA, the CDR3 is TGTGCCAGCAGCCGCGGGGTAGCGGGAGTCGGCCGGGAGCTGTTTTTT. This sequence encodes CASSRGVAGVGRELFF. This chain connects TRBV7-2 to TRBJ2-2; 9 bases are shared with TRBD2. This CDR3 comprises 16 residues. Germline loops: CDR1 SGHTA, CDR2 FQGNSA. V lost 5 bases and J lost 9; bases outside the gene matches: 13.

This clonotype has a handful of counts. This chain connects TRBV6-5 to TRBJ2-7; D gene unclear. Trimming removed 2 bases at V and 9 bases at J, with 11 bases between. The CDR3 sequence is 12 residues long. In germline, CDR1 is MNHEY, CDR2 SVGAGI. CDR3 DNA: TGTGCCAGCAGTTACGCCGGCCCCGCGCAGTACTTC. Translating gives CASSYAGPAQYF.

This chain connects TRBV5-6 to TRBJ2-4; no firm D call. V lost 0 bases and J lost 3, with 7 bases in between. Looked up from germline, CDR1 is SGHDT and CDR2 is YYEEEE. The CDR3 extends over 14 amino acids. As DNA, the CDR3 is TGTGCCAGCAGCTTGGTGGGCAGCAAAAACATTCAGTACTTC. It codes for CASSLVGSKNIQYF.